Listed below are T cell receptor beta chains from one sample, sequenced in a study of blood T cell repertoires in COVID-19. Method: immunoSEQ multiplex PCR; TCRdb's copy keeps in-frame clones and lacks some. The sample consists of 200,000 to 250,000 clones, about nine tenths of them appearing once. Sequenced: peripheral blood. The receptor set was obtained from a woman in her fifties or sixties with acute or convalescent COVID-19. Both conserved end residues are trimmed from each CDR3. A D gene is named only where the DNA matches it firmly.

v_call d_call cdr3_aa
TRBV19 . ASSIDGVRVNQPQH
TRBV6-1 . ASSEAWGGQPQH
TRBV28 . ASSLAGAVSNQPQH
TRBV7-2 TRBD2 ASSPTSGSYNEQF
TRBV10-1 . ASSESRGISGNTIY
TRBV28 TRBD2 ASSLSAGVGYEQY
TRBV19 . ASSRAGRIDGYT
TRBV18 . ASSQGVGETQY
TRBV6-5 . ASALSGGRDQPQH
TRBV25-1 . ASSGLNPNTGELF
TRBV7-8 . ASSLEGGASQPQH
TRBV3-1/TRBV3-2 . ASSRGQTYQPQH
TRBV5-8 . ASRNPTGFYGYT
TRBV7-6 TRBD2 ASSLPGGRVQY
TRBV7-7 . ASSLVQGNTIY
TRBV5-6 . ASSLLSAGSGGTQY
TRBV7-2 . ASSLVQDFGYT
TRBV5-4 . ASSLRGTNEKLF
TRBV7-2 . ASSPTVNEQF
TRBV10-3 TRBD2 ATRGGETDTQY
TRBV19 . ASSITVGVGNEQF
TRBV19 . ASSSSDSRENYGYT
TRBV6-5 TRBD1 ASSSVKDRAYGYT
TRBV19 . ASSIRGGLEY
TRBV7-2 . ASSLDRYNQPQH
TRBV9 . ASSPSGNSYEQY
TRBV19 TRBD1 ASSPGQLDQPQH
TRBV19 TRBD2 ASTRLAGGGNEQF
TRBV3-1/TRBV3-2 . ASRGGSSYEQY
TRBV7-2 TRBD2 ASSPGLAVTGELF
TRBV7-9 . ASSRQGIEQF
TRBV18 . ASSPTAAEAF
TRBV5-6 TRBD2 ASSLRLAGTDTQY
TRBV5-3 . ARSHLHDRTLFYEQY
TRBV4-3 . ASSQRGRTEAF
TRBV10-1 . ASSTGLDYEQY
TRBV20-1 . SGSNYNEQF
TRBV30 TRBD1 AWSRRWTGVFYEQY
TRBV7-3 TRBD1 ASSSRQGVTGANVLT
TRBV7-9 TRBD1 ASSRPDRDNEQY
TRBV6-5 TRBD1 ASSSQGQGSNQPQH
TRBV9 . ASSPRLVSYNEQF
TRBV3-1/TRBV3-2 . ASSQEPGKGNEQF
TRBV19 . ASSEGVFTDTQY
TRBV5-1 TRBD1 ASSPGTVPPEAF
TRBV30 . AWRRLSDSPLH
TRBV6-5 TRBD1 ASRTRTGSYEQY
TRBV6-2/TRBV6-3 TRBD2 ASSWSGSLDTQY